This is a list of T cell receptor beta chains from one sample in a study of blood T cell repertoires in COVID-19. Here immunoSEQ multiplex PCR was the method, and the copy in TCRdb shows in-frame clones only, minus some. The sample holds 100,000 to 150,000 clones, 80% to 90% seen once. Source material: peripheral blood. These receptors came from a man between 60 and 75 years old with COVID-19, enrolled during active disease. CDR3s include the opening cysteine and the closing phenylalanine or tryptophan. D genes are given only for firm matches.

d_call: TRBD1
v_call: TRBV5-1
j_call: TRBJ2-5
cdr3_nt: TGCGCCAGCAGCGCCGACAGGGGACGACAAGAGACCCAGTACTTC
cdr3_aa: CASSADRGRQETQYF

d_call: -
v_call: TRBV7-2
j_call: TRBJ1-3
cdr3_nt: TGTGCCAGCAGCCGACAAACTGGAAACACCATATATTTT
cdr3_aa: CASSRQTGNTIYF

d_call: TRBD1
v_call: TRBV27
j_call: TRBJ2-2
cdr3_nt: TGTGCCAGCGGGACAGGGGGTTTCACCGGGGAGCTGTTTTTT
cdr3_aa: CASGTGGFTGELFF

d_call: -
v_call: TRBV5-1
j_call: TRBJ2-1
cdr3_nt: TGCGCCAGCAGCTTCGACAATGAGCAGTTCTTC
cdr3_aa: CASSFDNEQFF

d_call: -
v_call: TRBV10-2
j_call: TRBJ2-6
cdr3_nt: TGCGCCAGCAGTAGCGGGTTAGGGGCCAACGTCCTGACTTTC
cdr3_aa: CASSSGLGANVLTF

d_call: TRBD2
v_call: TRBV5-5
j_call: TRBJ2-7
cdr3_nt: TGTGCCAGCAGCCTCCGGACTAGCGGGGGAGCCGGGTCAACGACCTACGAGCAGTACTTC
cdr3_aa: CASSLRTSGGAGSTTYEQYF

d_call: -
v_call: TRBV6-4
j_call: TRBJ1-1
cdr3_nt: TGTGCCAGCAGTTTAGAACGAAACACTGAAGCTTTCTTT
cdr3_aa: CASSLERNTEAFF

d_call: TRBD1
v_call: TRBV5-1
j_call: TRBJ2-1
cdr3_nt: TGCGCCAGCCGGGTAAGGACAGGGTCCCCTACTGGGAATGAGCAGTTCTTC
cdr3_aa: CASRVRTGSPTGNEQFF

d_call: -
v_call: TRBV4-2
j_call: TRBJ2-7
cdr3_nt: TGTGCCAGCAGCCAAGGCTCGGGGGACGGCTCCTACGAGCAGTACTTC
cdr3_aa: CASSQGSGDGSYEQYF

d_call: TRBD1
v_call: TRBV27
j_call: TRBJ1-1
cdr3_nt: TGTGCCAGCAGTTTACGGACAGGGCGCGGCACTGAAGCTTTCTTT
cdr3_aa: CASSLRTGRGTEAFF

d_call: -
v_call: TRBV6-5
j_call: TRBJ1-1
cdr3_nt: TGTGCCAGCAGTCTACAAGGGAGGACTGAAGCTTTCTTT
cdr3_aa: CASSLQGRTEAFF

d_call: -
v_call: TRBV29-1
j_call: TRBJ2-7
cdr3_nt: TGCAGCGTTGCAGGTGGGTCCTACGAGCAGTACTTC
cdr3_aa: CSVAGGSYEQYF

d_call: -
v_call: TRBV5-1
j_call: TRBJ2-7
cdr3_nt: TGCGCCAGCAGCTTGGCCGGGTTGCCTCTCCTACACGAGCAGTACTTC
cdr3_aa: CASSLAGLPLLHEQYF

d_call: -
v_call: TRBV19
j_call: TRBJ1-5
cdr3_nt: TGTGCCAGGACGCCTCGGGAGGACAGAAGCAATCAGCCCCAGCATTTT
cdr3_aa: CARTPREDRSNQPQHF

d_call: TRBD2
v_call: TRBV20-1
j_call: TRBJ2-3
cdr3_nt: TGCAGTGCTAGTACTAGCGGAGATACGCAGTATTTT
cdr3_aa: CSASTSGDTQYF

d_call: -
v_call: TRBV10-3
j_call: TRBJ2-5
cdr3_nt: TGTGCCATCGCGCTAGAGGCCGAGACCCAGTACTTC
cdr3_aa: CAIALEAETQYF

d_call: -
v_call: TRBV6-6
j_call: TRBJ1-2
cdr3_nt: TGTGCCAGCATGGACACGATGGGCGGCTACACCTTC
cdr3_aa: CASMDTMGGYTF

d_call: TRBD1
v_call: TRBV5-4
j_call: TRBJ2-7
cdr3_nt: TGTGCCAGCAGCTTGGCAGGGGGTCCAGGGGGGCAGTACTTC
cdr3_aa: CASSLAGGPGGQYF

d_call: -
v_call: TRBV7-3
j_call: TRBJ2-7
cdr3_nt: TGTGCCAGCAGCCCCACTGGAACAGGGAAGTCCTACGAGCAGTACTTC
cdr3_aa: CASSPTGTGKSYEQYF

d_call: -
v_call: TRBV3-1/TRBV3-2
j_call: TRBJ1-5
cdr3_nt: TGTGCCAGCAGCCAAGGGAGCTCCAGGGGAAATCAGCCCCAGCATTTT
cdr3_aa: CASSQGSSRGNQPQHF

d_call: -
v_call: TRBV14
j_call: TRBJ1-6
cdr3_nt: TGTGCCAGCAGCCGGGGAGGTAATTCACCCCTCCACTTT
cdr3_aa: CASSRGGNSPLHF

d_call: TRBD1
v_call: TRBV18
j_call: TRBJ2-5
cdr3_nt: TGTGCCAGCTCACCTGGACAGGGCAGGGAGACCCAGTACTTC
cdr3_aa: CASSPGQGRETQYF

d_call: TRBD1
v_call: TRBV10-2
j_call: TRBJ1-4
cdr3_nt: TGCGCCAGCAGTGGGACAGGGGGCTGGTATGAAAAACTGTTTTTT
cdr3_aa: CASSGTGGWYEKLFF

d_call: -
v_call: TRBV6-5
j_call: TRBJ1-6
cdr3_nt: TGTGCCAGCAGACGGGGGGCTAGGAATTCACCCCTCCACTTT
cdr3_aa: CASRRGARNSPLHF

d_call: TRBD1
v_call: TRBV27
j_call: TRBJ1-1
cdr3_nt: TGTGCCAGCAGTTCCACGACAGGGGCGGACACTGAAGCTTTCTTT
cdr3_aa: CASSSTTGADTEAFF

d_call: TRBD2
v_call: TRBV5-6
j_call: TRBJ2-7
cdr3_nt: TGTGCCAGCAGCCTCGGACTAGCGGGGAGAGGAGAGCAGTACTTC
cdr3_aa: CASSLGLAGRGEQYF

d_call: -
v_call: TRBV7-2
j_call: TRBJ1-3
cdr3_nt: TGTGCCAGCAGCCCAGGGACAGGAAACACCATATATTTT
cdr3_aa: CASSPGTGNTIYF

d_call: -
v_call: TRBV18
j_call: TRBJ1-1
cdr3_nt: TGTGCCAGCTCACTCTCAGGGATGATGAACACTGAAGCTTTCTTT
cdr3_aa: CASSLSGMMNTEAFF

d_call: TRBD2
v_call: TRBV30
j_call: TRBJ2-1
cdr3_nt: TGTGCCTGGAGTTCGGCTAGCGGCCTCAATGAGCAGTTCTTC
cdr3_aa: CAWSSASGLNEQFF

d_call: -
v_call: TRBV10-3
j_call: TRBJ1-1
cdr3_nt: TGTGCCATCAGGACGGGAGGCATGAACACTGAAGCTTTCTTT
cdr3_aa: CAIRTGGMNTEAFF

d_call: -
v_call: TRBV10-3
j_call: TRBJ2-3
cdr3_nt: TGTGCCATCAGTGACAGGCACACAGATACGCAGTATTTT
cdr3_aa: CAISDRHTDTQYF